This record concerns one T cell receptor (beta chain) sequence. What it recognizes is unknown. The germline V and J ends were trimmed by 5 bases and 1 base, with 10 bases remaining between them. The CDR3 covers 13 residues. Germline V CDR1 and CDR2: SQVTM, ANQGSEA. The data stem from a study of T-cell reconstitution after alpha-beta-depleted transplantation in children. Study-wide results and limits: From surviving recipient T cells and thymic progenitors came the high day-60 TCRbeta diversity observed in some patients.

During its preparation, the TCRbeta library received unique molecular identifiers. In TCRdb, the PCR reads were re-called with MiXCR into one record per CDR3 protein. Found here are under 400,000 distinct CDR3 sequences, roughly 21% of them singletons; the top ten hold around 9.9%. V and J are TRBV29-1 and TRBJ2-3, with a tentative D call TRBD2 (6 bases). The sample consisted of PBMCs, mostly from graft donor cells, taken 180 days after TCRalphabeta/CD19-depleted stem cell transplant. This TCR was sampled from a male patient aged 5 to 17 who had a stem cell transplant for acute lymphoblastic leukemia, so the T cells may come from the graft donor. This CDR3 is CSVRGKGTDTQYF. The CDR3 coding sequence is TGCAGCGTTCGGGGGAAGGGCACAGATACGCAGTATTTT.